Below, 27 T cell receptor beta chains from the same sample are listed, as sequenced in a study of blood T cell repertoires in COVID-19. Libraries were prepared by immunoSEQ multiplex PCR; TCRdb keeps only in-frame clonotypes and omits some of them. The sample consists of a few hundred thousand clones, about 83% of them appearing once. Sequencing was performed on peripheral blood. The origin of the receptors is a man between 50 and 59 years old with active or convalescent COVID-19.

The rearrangement uses TRBV6-5 and TRBJ1-5; D is possibly TRBD1 (6 bases). The germline CDR1 and CDR2 sequences are MNHEY and SVGAGI. Trimming left V 6 bases short and J 1 base short, with 13 bases between. The CDR3 has 15 residues. CDR3 residues: CASRTGQTSNQPQHF. In nucleotides, the CDR3 is TGTGCCAGCAGAACTGGACAGACCAGCAATCAGCCCCAGCATTTT.

The gene calls are TRBV5-5 and TRBJ2-7; 7 nucleotides line up with TRBD2. There are 16 residues in the CDR3. The V gene's germline CDR1 is SGHKS and CDR2 YYEKEE (reference sequence). Trimming at V came to 1 base and at J to 1 base, leaving 8 bases not matched to a gene. The CDR3 region is CASSLRLAAYSYEQYF. In nucleotides, the CDR3 is TGTGCCAGCAGCTTGAGGCTAGCGGCTTATTCCTACGAGCAGTACTTC.

The chain uses TRBV5-5 and TRBJ2-5; D unclear. Trimming pared 4 bases from V and 7 bases from J, leaving 8 bases between. This CDR3 is 11 amino acids long. Germline CDR1 is SGHKS and CDR2 is YYEKEE (reference sequence). The CDR3 loop reads CASSAERTQYF. As DNA, the CDR3 is TGTGCCAGCAGCGCCGAGAGGACCCAGTACTTC.

This clone was seen a few times. CDR3 bases: TGTGCCAGCAGCCAGACTAGCGGGGCAGGTGGTGAGCAGTTCTTC. Residues: CASSQTSGAGGEQFF. The chain carries TRBV7-6 and TRBJ2-1, with 11 bases aligning to TRBD2. The V gene end was trimmed by 5 bases and the J gene end by 9 bases; junction bases not matched to a gene: 9. Germline V gene sequence: CDR1 SGHVS, CDR2 FNYEAQ. The CDR3 length is 15 residues.

This clone was counted between two and nine times. The chain has TRBV5-6 and TRBJ1-2; D ambiguous. The V end lost 4 bases, the J end lost 1 base, and 11 bases lay between the germline ends. Germline V CDR1 and CDR2: SGHDT, YYEEEE. CDR3 size: 14 residues. CDR3: CASSRVTGNYGYTF. The CDR3 nucleotides are TGTGCCAGCAGCCGGGTGACGGGTAACTATGGCTACACCTTC.

The gene calls are TRBV9 and TRBJ1-2; tentative D call: TRBD1 (5 bases). Trimming cost V 0 bases and J 8 bases, with 17 bases left between them. CDR3 length: 15 residues. Per germline, CDR1 SGDLS and CDR2 YYNGEE. This CDR3 reads CASSVEEGAWRGYTF. The CDR3 DNA reads as TGTGCCAGCAGCGTAGAGGAAGGGGCCTGGCGGGGCTACACCTTC. The full variable domain, in which reference TRBV9 and TRBJ1-2 provide the parts outside the CDR3, is DSGVTQTPKHLITATGQRVTLRCSPRSGDLSVYWYQQSLDQGLQFLIQYYNGEERAKGNILERFSAQQFPDLHSELNLSSLELGDSALYFCASSVEEGAWRGYTFGSGTRLTVV.

This clone turned up a few times. In the same sample, other DNA sequences code for this CDR3. This rearrangement joins TRBV29-1 to TRBJ1-1; 10 bases map to TRBD1. V shed 6 bases and J 3 bases; nucleotides not matched to a gene: 1. The CDR3 spans 12 residues. The germline CDR1 and CDR2 sequences are SQVTM and ANQGSEA. The CDR3: CSVGTGDTEAFF. The DNA for the CDR3 is TGCAGCGTAGGGACAGGGGACACTGAAGCTTTCTTT.

The chain couples TRBV2 to TRBJ1-5, with 7 bases lining up with TRBD1. The CDR3 sequence is 14 residues long. Losses at the gene ends were 6 bases for V and 7 bases for J; bases not matched to a gene: 9. Germline-derived CDR1 and CDR2 are SNHLY and FYNNEI. The DNA for the CDR3 is TGTGCCAGCAGCCTAGACAGGGAACCCCAGCCCCAGCATTTT. The encoded protein is CASSLDREPQPQHF.

The genes are TRBV28 and TRBJ2-7; 9 positions match TRBD1. This CDR3 has 19 amino acids. V shed 2 bases, J shed 0 bases, and the junction held 14 bases outside the gene matches. From germline, CDR1 is MDHEN and CDR2 SYDVKM. Here the CDR3 DNA reads TGTGCCAGCAGTTTAGGATGGGGCCCACAGGGGGCGTCCTCCTACGAGCAGTACTTC. Translating it yields CASSLGWGPQGASSYEQYF.

The V and J genes are TRBV7-9 and TRBJ1-1; tentatively, D is TRBD1 (5 bases). Per the germline V gene, CDR1 is SEHNR and CDR2 is FQNEAQ (reference sequence). The V and J ends lost 1 base and 2 bases respectively, with 11 bases between them. The CDR3 runs to 15 residues. The CDR3 bases are TGTGCCAGCAGCTTAGTCCCGACAGTTAACACTGAAGCTTTCTTT. Translated, it gives CASSLVPTVNTEAFF.

This chain connects TRBV5-1 to TRBJ2-1; possibly TRBD1 for D (5 bases). The V gene's germline CDR1 is SGHRS and CDR2 YFSETQ. This CDR3 has 14 residues. V was shortened by 2 bases and J by 4 bases, with 10 bases between the two germline ends. This CDR3 is CASSFTTAYNEQFF. The DNA of the CDR3 is TGCGCCAGCAGCTTTACGACAGCTTACAATGAGCAGTTCTTC.

J is TRBJ2-7 and V is TRBV18; the match to TRBD2 covers 7 bases. The CDR3 loop spans 15 amino acids. Germline V gene lookup returns CDR1 KGHSH and CDR2 LQKENI. V was clipped by 0 bases and J by 6 bases; unmatched bases: 8. CDR3 nucleotide sequence: TGTGCCAGCTCACCACCGCGGGGGTCTGGTCTCGAGCAGTACTTC. The encoded protein is CASSPPRGSGLEQYF.

A single count supports this clone. The chain joins TRBV11-2 to TRBJ2-1; 7 bases map to TRBD1. The CDR3 covers 15 residues. The ends lost 5 bases at V and 5 bases at J; junction bases unmatched: 9. Germline V gives CDR1 SGHAT, CDR2 FQNNGV. The CDR3 protein is CASSTRQGPNNEQFF. CDR3 bases: TGTGCCAGCAGCACGAGACAGGGACCTAACAATGAGCAGTTCTTC.

The rearrangement uses TRBV3-1 (or the pseudogene TRBV3-2) and TRBJ2-7; 10 bases align to TRBD1. The germline CDR1 and CDR2 sequences are LGHDT and YNNKEL (reference sequence). This CDR3 spans 15 amino acids. V was pared by 4 bases and J by 6 bases, with 9 bases of the junction left unmatched. The DNA for the CDR3 is TGTGCCAGCAGCCTGGGGAAGACAGGGGGCCGCGAGCAGTACTTC. Translating it yields CASSLGKTGGREQYF.

This clone has more than one count but fewer than ten. This rearrangement joins TRBV19 to TRBJ1-4; 9 bases are a match to TRBD1. In germline, CDR1 is LNHDA, CDR2 SQIVND (reference sequence). The CDR3 runs 16 residues. V shed 3 bases and J 7 bases; nucleotides not matched to a gene: 9. For the CDR3, the DNA is TGTGCCAGTAGTATGGGTGGCGGGACAGGGCCTGAAAAACTGTTTTTT. Protein: CASSMGGGTGPEKLFF.

The chain carries TRBV10-3 and TRBJ1-2; D gene ambiguous. The CDR3 is made up of 17 amino acids. Germline CDR1 is ENHRY and CDR2 is SYGVKD. Trimming pared 5 bases from V and 3 bases from J, leaving 22 bases between. CDR3 in amino acids: CAISPRASAFSHYGYTF. The CDR3 nucleotides read TGTGCCATCAGTCCGCGGGCCTCCGCTTTCAGTCACTATGGCTACACCTTC.

V and J are TRBV9 and TRBJ2-5; D possibly corresponds to TRBD2 (7 bases). The CDR3 consists of 17 residues. The V end was cut by 2 bases, the J end by 5 bases, with 22 bases between. Germline loops: CDR1 SGDLS, CDR2 YYNGEE. CDR3 loop: CASSVFRRGGKRETQYF. DNA for the CDR3: TGTGCCAGCAGCGTTTTTAGGAGGGGGGGGAAAAGGGAGACCCAGTACTTC.

V gene TRBV27 combines with J gene TRBJ2-7, with TRBD1 matching 7 bases. The CDR3 runs to 14 residues. In germline, CDR1 is MNHEY, CDR2 SMNVEV (reference sequence). V lost 5 bases to trimming and J lost 0 bases; unmatched junction nucleotides: 4. In DNA form, the CDR3 reads TGTGCCAGCAGTACCGGGACAGTCTCCTACGAGCAGTACTTC. It is translated as CASSTGTVSYEQYF.

The rearrangement uses TRBV5-1 and TRBJ1-2; 9 bases align to TRBD1. This CDR3 contains 14 residues. Germline-derived CDR1 and CDR2 are SGHRS and YFSETQ. The trim removed 5 bases at V and 3 bases at J, leaving 5 bases unmatched. This CDR3 reads CASSYDRGYYGYTF. For the CDR3, the DNA is TGCGCCAGCAGTTACGACAGGGGGTACTATGGCTACACCTTC.

The V gene is TRBV7-9, the J gene TRBJ1-1, with 7 positions matching TRBD1. V shed 0 bases and J 7 bases; nucleotides not matched to a gene: 8. The CDR3 consists of 15 residues. Germline V gene sequence: CDR1 SEHNR, CDR2 FQNEAQ (reference sequence). In DNA, the CDR3 is TGTGCCAGCAGCTTAGCCTTGGGACAGTTGGATGAAGCTTTCTTT. Translating gives CASSLALGQLDEAFF.

J is TRBJ2-7 and V is TRBV6-5, with D uncertain. The V end was cut by 6 bases, the J end by 0 bases, with 12 bases between. The CDR3 is 14 residues long. The germline V gene encodes CDR1 MNHEY and CDR2 SVGAGI. CDR3: CASRPNTVSYEQYF. The CDR3 DNA reads as TGTGCCAGCAGACCCAACACAGTCTCCTACGAGCAGTACTTC.

The chain has TRBV2 and TRBJ1-5, with 7 bases lining up with TRBD1. Germline V CDR1 and CDR2: SNHLY, FYNNEI. CDR3 length: 15 residues. V shed 2 bases, J shed 0 bases, and the junction held 1 base outside the gene matches. The CDR3 sequence is CASSETGDSNQPQHF. CDR3 nucleotides: TGTGCCAGCAGTGAAACAGGGGATAGCAATCAGCCCCAGCATTTT. Combining the CDR3 with reference TRBV2 and TRBJ1-5 gives the whole variable domain EPEVTQTPSHQVTQMGQEVILRCVPISNHLYFYWYRQILGQKVEFLVSFYNNEISEKSEIFDDQFSVERPDGSNFTLKIRSTKLEDSAMYFCASSETGDSNQPQHFGDGTRLSIL.

The chain combines TRBV5-1 with TRBJ2-2; 9 nucleotides align to TRBD2. There are 16 residues in the CDR3. With 5 bases clipped from V and 4 bases from J, the junction kept 9 bases outside the gene matches. CDR1 is SGHRS and CDR2 is YFSETQ in the germline V gene. CDR3: CASRRPGLASTGELFF. CDR3 bases: TGCGCCAGCAGGAGGCCGGGACTAGCTTCCACCGGGGAGCTGTTTTTT.

The chain has TRBV11-3 and TRBJ2-3; weak D call: TRBD1 (6 bases). This CDR3 has 14 residues. Germline CDR1 reads SGHNT; CDR2 reads YENEEA. V lost 4 bases to trimming and J lost 3 bases, with 11 bases between them. Here the CDR3 DNA reads TGTGCCAGCAGCTCACAGGGAAAGACAGATACGCAGTATTTT. It codes for CASSSQGKTDTQYF. The full variable domain, in which reference TRBV11-3 and TRBJ2-3 provide the parts outside the CDR3, is EAGVVQSPRYKIIEKKQPVAFWCNPISGHNTLYWYLQNLGQGPELLIRYENEEAVDDSQLPKDRFSAERLKGVDSTLKIQPAELGDSAVYLCASSSQGKTDTQYFGPGTRLTVL.

This clone was seen a handful of times. The V and J genes are TRBV30 and TRBJ1-5, with TRBD1 matching over 8 bases. CDR1 is GTSNPN and CDR2 is SVGIG in the germline V gene (reference sequence). The CDR3 length is 12 residues. The V segment lost 5 bases and the J segment 7 bases; nucleotides outside the gene matches: 4. CDR3 DNA sequence: TGTGCCTGGCAGGGGGCCGGGCAGCCCCAGCATTTT. Protein: CAWQGAGQPQHF.

As DNA, the CDR3 is TGTGCCAGCAGTGAAGCGCTTTGGTCCAGCGGGAGGGACAATGAGCAGTTCTTC. It codes for CASSEALWSSGRDNEQFF. This chain joins TRBV2 and TRBJ2-1; TRBD2 agrees at 10 bases. The germline V gene encodes CDR1 SNHLY and CDR2 FYNNEI. The V segment lost 0 bases and the J segment 5 bases; nucleotides outside the gene matches: 10. The CDR3 covers 18 residues.

V usage is TRBV5-1 and J usage is TRBJ1-2, with TRBD1 matching 10 bases. The CDR3 is 15 amino acids. Germline CDR1 SGHRS, CDR2 YFSETQ. Trimming took 4 bases from V and 2 from J; bases not matched to a gene: 5. CDR3 DNA sequence: TGCGCCAGCAGCCCCCGGGACAGGGGAAACTATGGCTACACCTTC. Its translation: CASSPRDRGNYGYTF.